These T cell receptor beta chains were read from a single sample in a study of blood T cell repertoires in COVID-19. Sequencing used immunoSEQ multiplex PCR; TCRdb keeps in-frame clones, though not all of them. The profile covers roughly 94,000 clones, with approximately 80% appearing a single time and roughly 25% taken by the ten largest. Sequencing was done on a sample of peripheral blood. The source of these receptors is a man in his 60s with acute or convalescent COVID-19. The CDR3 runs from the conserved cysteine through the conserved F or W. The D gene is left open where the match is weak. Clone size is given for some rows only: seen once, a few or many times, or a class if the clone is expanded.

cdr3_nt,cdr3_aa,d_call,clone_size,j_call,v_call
TGCGCCAGCAGCTTGGGGTCCGGGACAGGGGCGTACAATGAGCAGTTCTTC,CASSLGSGTGAYNEQFF,TRBD1,NA,TRBJ2-1,TRBV5-1
TGTGCCAGCAGTTTCGAAGGGGCCTACAATGAGCAGTTCTTC,CASSFEGAYNEQFF,NA,NA,TRBJ2-1,TRBV28
TGTGCCGGGGAGGTAGGCGATGTCTCTGGAAACACCATATATTTT,CAGEVGDVSGNTIYF,NA,NA,TRBJ1-3,TRBV6-5
TGTGCCACCAGCAGCGGTGACAGGTTTTTGGGCTATGGCTACACCTTC,CATSSGDRFLGYGYTF,NA,NA,TRBJ1-2,TRBV7-2
TGTGCCAGCAGTTACGTTTCAGACAATCAGCCCCAGCATTTT,CASSYVSDNQPQHF,NA,NA,TRBJ1-5,TRBV6-5
TGTGCCAGCAGCTTAGCAGGACTTGGGGAGCAGTTCTTC,CASSLAGLGEQFF,NA,NA,TRBJ2-1,TRBV7-2
TGCGCCAGCAGCTTGGAGGGGGCTCGCATGAACACTGAAGCTTTCTTT,CASSLEGARMNTEAFF,TRBD1,once,TRBJ1-1,TRBV5-1
TGTGCCAGCAGTTCCTCGGGACAGGGGGCAGGGGAGCAGTTCTTC,CASSSSGQGAGEQFF,TRBD1,once,TRBJ2-1,TRBV28
TGTGCCAGCAGCCTAGCCGGGACTCTGGAAAGAAATTCTAACTATGGCTACACCTTC,CASSLAGTLERNSNYGYTF,NA,NA,TRBJ1-2,TRBV4-2
TGTGCCACCAGTGATCCCCCTTCTGGCACAGATACGCAGTATTTT,CATSDPPSGTDTQYF,NA,NA,TRBJ2-3,TRBV24-1
TGTGCCAGCAGCGTAGGGGCAGGGGCACCCAACACTGAAGCTTTCTTT,CASSVGAGAPNTEAFF,NA,NA,TRBJ1-1,TRBV9
TGTGCCAGCAGCTTTGGAGCGGGGGCGAACACCGGGGAGCTGTTTTTT,CASSFGAGANTGELFF,TRBD2,NA,TRBJ2-2,TRBV5-6
TGTGCCAGCAGCCGGGACAGGGCTGTCTTTGGGCAGTACTTC,CASSRDRAVFGQYF,TRBD1,NA,TRBJ2-7,TRBV11-2
TGTGCCAGCAGCCTAGCGGGGGGACGCCAAGAGACCCAGTACTTC,CASSLAGGRQETQYF,TRBD2,NA,TRBJ2-5,TRBV2
TGCGCCAGCAGCTTGGGACAGGAAACCCACCAAGAGACCCAGTACTTC,CASSLGQETHQETQYF,NA,NA,TRBJ2-5,TRBV5-1
TGTGCCAGTAGCCGGGCCGGGGGTAGGGAGACCCAGTACTTC,CASSRAGGRETQYF,NA,NA,TRBJ2-5,TRBV19
TGTGCCAGCAGCGGCCCTTGGAGGAACACTGAAGCTTTCTTT,CASSGPWRNTEAFF,NA,NA,TRBJ1-1,TRBV2
TGTGCCAGCAGCTTAGTCGGTACTGAAGCTTTCTTT,CASSLVGTEAFF,NA,NA,TRBJ1-1,TRBV11-2
TGTGCCAGCAGTGCCGGACAGGGGCTGGAGACCCAGTACTTC,CASSAGQGLETQYF,TRBD1,NA,TRBJ2-5,TRBV2
TGTGCCAGCTCACCCGTCAGCGGGGGGATTACAGATACGCAGTATTTT,CASSPVSGGITDTQYF,TRBD2,NA,TRBJ2-3,TRBV18
TGCAGCGCTGCGGAGGGTGCCACTGAAGCTTTCTTT,CSAAEGATEAFF,NA,NA,TRBJ1-1,TRBV29-1
TGTGCCAGCAGTTTAGAGCCGGGAAGAGGTGAAGCTTTCTTT,CASSLEPGRGEAFF,NA,NA,TRBJ1-1,TRBV27
TGTGCCAGCAGCAGACAGGGGACTTACGAAAAACTGTTTTTT,CASSRQGTYEKLFF,TRBD1,NA,TRBJ1-4,TRBV9
TGTGCCAGTAGTATTGCCAGGGGGAATCTCCACGAGCAGTACTTC,CASSIARGNLHEQYF,TRBD1,NA,TRBJ2-7,TRBV19
TGTGCCAGCAGCTCAGGGCCCCGAGAGAACACTGAAGCTTTCTTT,CASSSGPRENTEAFF,NA,once,TRBJ1-1,TRBV7-6
TGCGCCAGCAGCCAAGGGTATACAGGGAGTAAGACCCAGTACTTC,CASSQGYTGSKTQYF,NA,NA,TRBJ2-5,TRBV4-1
TGTGCCAGCAGCTTAGATGGACTACTCGCGAACACCGGGGAGCTGTTTTTT,CASSLDGLLANTGELFF,NA,NA,TRBJ2-2,TRBV11-2
TGTGCCAGCAGTTTGGGCGGCAGGGGGGACTATGGCTACACCTTC,CASSLGGRGDYGYTF,TRBD1,NA,TRBJ1-2,TRBV27
TGTGCCAGCAGTCCCACAGGGGCGGGCACCGGGGAGCTGTTTTTT,CASSPTGAGTGELFF,TRBD1,NA,TRBJ2-2,TRBV6-6
TGTGCCACCAGTGATTCTTCCAAGGACAGGGGGTCCTACAATGAGCAGTTCTTC,CATSDSSKDRGSYNEQFF,TRBD1,NA,TRBJ2-1,TRBV24-1
TGTGCCAGCAGCCCCGGCCAGGGTAAGGTTTCAGGATCGTACACTGAAGCTTTCTTT,CASSPGQGKVSGSYTEAFF,NA,few,TRBJ1-1,TRBV7-9
TGTGCCAGCAGTTACTTGACAGGGGGCTATGGCTACACCTTC,CASSYLTGGYGYTF,TRBD1,NA,TRBJ1-2,TRBV6-5
TGTGCCAGCAGCGTGTCGGACAGGGGGAATTCACCCCTCCACTTT,CASSVSDRGNSPLHF,TRBD1,few,TRBJ1-6,TRBV9